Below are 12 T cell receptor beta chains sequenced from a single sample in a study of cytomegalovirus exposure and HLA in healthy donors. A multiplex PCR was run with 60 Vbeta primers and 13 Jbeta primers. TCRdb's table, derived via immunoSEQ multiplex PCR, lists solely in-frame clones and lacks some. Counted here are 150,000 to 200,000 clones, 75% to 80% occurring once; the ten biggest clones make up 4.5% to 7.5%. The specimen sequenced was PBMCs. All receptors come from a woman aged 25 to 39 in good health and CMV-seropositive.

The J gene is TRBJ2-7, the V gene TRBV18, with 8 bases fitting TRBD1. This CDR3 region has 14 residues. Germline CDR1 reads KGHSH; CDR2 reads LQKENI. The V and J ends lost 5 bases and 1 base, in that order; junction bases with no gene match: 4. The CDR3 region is CASSRDRTSYEQYF. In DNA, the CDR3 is TGTGCCAGCTCAAGGGACAGGACGTCCTACGAGCAGTACTTC.

For the CDR3, the DNA is TGTGCCACCGCGGTGATGGAGGGGAAAGATACGCAGTATTTT. Encoded protein: CATAVMEGKDTQYF. The V and J genes are TRBV15 and TRBJ2-3; a possible D gene is TRBD2 (6 bases). Trimming took off 8 bases at V and 5 bases at J, with 17 bases between the two ends. The CDR3 contains 14 residues. Germline V CDR1 and CDR2: LNHNV, YYDKDF (reference sequence).

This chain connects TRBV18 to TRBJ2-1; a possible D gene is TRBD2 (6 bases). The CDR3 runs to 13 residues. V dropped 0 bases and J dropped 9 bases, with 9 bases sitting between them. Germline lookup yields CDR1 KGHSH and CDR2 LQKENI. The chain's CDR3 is CASSPPVGGEQFF. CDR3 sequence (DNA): TGTGCCAGCTCACCACCGGTGGGGGGTGAGCAGTTCTTC.

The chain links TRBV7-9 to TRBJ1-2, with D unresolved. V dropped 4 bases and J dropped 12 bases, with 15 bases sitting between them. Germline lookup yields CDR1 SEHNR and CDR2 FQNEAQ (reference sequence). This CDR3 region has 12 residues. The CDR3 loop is CASSSFSGGNTF. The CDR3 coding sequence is TGTGCCAGCAGCTCCTTCTCAGGAGGGAACACCTTC.

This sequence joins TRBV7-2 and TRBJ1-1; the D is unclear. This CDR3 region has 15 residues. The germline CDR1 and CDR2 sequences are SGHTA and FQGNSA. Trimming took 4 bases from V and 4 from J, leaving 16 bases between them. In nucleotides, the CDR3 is TGTGCCAGCAGCTCAGAGGGTTCCGGTATCACTGAAGCTTTCTTT. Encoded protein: CASSSEGSGITEAFF.

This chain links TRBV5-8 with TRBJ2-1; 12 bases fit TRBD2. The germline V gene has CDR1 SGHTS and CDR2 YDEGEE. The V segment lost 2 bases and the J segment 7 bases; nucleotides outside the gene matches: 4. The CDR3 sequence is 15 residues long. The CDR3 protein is CASSLGLAGTNEQFF. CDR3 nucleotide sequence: TGTGCCAGCAGCTTAGGACTAGCGGGGACTAATGAGCAGTTCTTC.

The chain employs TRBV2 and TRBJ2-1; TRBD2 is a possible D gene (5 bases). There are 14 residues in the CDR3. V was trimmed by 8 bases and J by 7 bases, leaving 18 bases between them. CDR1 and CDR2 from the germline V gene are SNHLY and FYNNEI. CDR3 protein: CASPSGSSGNEQFF. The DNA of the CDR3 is TGTGCCAGCCCGAGCGGTTCCAGCGGAAATGAGCAGTTCTTC.

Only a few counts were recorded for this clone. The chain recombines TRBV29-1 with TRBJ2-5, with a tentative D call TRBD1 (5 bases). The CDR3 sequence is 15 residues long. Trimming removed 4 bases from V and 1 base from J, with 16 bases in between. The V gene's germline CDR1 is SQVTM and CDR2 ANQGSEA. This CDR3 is CSVVWNRHFQETQYF. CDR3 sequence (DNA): TGCAGCGTTGTTTGGAACAGGCATTTCCAAGAGACCCAGTACTTC. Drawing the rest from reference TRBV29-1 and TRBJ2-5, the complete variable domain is SAVISQKPSRDICQRGTSLTIQCQVDSQVTMMFWYRQQPGQSLTLIATANQGSEATYESGFVIDKFPISRPNLTFSTLTVSNMSPEDSSIYLCSVVWNRHFQETQYFGPGTRLLVL.

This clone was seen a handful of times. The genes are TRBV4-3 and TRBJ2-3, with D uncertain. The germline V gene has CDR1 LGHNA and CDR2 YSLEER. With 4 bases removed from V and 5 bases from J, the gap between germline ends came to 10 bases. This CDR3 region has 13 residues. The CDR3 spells CASSRPLEDTQYF. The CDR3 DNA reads TGCGCCAGCAGCCGACCCCTAGAAGATACGCAGTATTTT.

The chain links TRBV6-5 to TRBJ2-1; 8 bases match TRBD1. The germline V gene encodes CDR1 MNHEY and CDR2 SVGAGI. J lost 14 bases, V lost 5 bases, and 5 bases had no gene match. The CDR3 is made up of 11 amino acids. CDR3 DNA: TGTGCCAGCAGTCAGGGGGCGGGAAAGTTCTTC. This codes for CASSQGAGKFF.

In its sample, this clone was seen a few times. The CDR3 bases are TGTGCCAGTGGACTCCCTGCGGCTTTCTTT. It codes for CASGLPAAFF. This chain connects TRBV2 to TRBJ1-1; D unresolved. V lost 9 bases and J 11 bases, leaving 13 bases between the germline ends. This CDR3 has 10 amino acids. Looked up from germline, CDR1 is SNHLY and CDR2 is FYNNEI.

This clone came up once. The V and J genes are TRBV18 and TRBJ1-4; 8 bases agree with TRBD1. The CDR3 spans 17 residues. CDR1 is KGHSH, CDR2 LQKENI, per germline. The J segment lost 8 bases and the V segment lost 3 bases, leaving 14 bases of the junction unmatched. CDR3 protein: CASSPDPFGTGAEKLFF. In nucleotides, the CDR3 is TGTGCCAGCTCACCGGATCCATTCGGGACAGGAGCAGAAAAACTGTTTTTT. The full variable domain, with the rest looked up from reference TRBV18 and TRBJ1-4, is NAGVMQNPRHLVRRRGQEARLRCSPMKGHSHVYWYRQLPEEGLKFMVYLQKENIIDESGMPKERFSAEFPKEGPSILRIQQVVRGDSAAYFCASSPDPFGTGAEKLFFGSGTQLSVL.